Shown below are 26 T cell receptor beta chains from a single sample sequenced in a study of CD8 T cells in ankylosing spondylitis. The antigens these receptors bind are not known. TCRdb re-analysed the 5' RACE reads in MiXCR, keeping a single row per CDR3 protein. The data contain fewer than 750,000 distinct CDR3 sequences, over 15% of them singletons. Points from the study as a whole: Within ankylosing spondylitis blood, a TCR beta motif made up of seven to nine highly homologous variants appeared to be characteristic.

Sequencing was carried out using blood, either unsorted or a sorted T cell fraction (not recorded which). These receptors were obtained from a male donor with ankylosing spondylitis.

This chain links TRBV30 with TRBJ2-1, with 14 bases fitting TRBD2. V trimming: 5 bases; J trimming: 5 bases; junction bases outside the gene matches: 2. CDR1 and CDR2 (germline): GTSNPN, SVGIG (reference sequence). The CDR3 is 14 residues long. The CDR3 nucleotides are TGTGCCTGGGGGGGACTAGCGGGGGACAATGAGCAGTTCTTC. Translation: CAWGGLAGDNEQFF.

This clonotype was seen more than once but under ten times. This chain uses TRBV20-1 with TRBJ1-1; D unclear. Germline CDR1 DFQATT, CDR2 SNEGSKA (reference sequence). The CDR3 is 12 amino acids. Trimming took off 5 bases at V and 0 bases at J, with 7 bases between the two ends. The CDR3, as DNA: TGCAGTGCTCAGGACGTGAACACTGAAGCTTTCTTT. Translated: CSAQDVNTEAFF.

V usage is TRBV9 and J usage is TRBJ2-7; D unclear. CDR1 and CDR2 (germline): SGDLS, YYNGEE. V lost 0 bases and J lost 6, with 10 bases in between. CDR3 length: 13 residues. The CDR3 here is CASSVASGFEQYF. CDR3 DNA: TGTGCCAGCAGCGTAGCGTCGGGTTTCGAGCAGTACTTC.

This clonotype was picked up a small number of times. The chain employs TRBV2 and TRBJ2-5; TRBD2 matches at 11 bases. The V gene's germline CDR1 is SNHLY and CDR2 FYNNEI. The V gene end was trimmed by 6 bases and the J gene end by 7 bases; junction bases not matched to a gene: 10. This CDR3 comprises 15 residues. The CDR3 is CASRAGTSGSSTQYF. For the CDR3, the DNA is TGTGCCAGCAGAGCCGGGACTAGCGGCTCTTCGACCCAGTACTTC. The entire variable domain, with the rest obtained from reference TRBV2 and TRBJ2-5, is as follows: EPEVTQTPSHQVTQMGQEVILRCVPISNHLYFYWYRQILGQKVEFLVSFYNNEISEKSEIFDDQFSVERPDGSNFTLKIRSTKLEDSAMYFCASRAGTSGSSTQYFGPGTRLLVL.

This clonotype has just a few counts. This chain connects TRBV9 to TRBJ2-1; 9 positions match TRBD2. Losses at the gene ends were 2 bases for V and 6 bases for J; bases not matched to a gene: 3. The CDR3 is made up of 14 amino acids. Germline lookup yields CDR1 SGDLS and CDR2 YYNGEE. The chain's CDR3 is CASSVSGSLNEQFF. The CDR3 coding sequence is TGTGCCAGCAGCGTTAGCGGGAGTCTCAATGAGCAGTTCTTC.

V gene TRBV6-2 or TRBV6-3 combines with J gene TRBJ2-3, with no clear D. The CDR3 is made up of 16 amino acids. Trimming removed 0 bases at V and 0 bases at J, with 10 bases between. Germline V lookup: CDR1 MNHEY, CDR2 SVGEGT. CDR3: CASSYSSLPSTDTQYF. CDR3 bases: TGTGCCAGCAGTTACTCGTCCTTACCTAGCACAGATACGCAGTATTTT.

This clonotype was counted between two and nine times. CDR3: CASRDVGIHGYTF. In DNA, the CDR3 is TGTGCCAGCAGAGACGTCGGGATCCATGGCTACACCTTC. The chain links TRBV28 to TRBJ1-2; no definite D call. Trimming took 6 bases from V and 6 from J, leaving 14 bases between them. The CDR3 has 13 residues. Germline CDR1 MDHEN, CDR2 SYDVKM.

This clonotype was counted a few times. V usage is TRBV5-1 and J usage is TRBJ2-7, with a possible D match to TRBD1 (6 bases). V dropped 4 bases and J dropped 9 bases, with 14 bases sitting between them. CDR1 and CDR2 (germline): SGHRS, YFSETQ. This CDR3 is 12 amino acids long. CDR3 bases: TGCGCCAGCAGCATACAGGGATCAGGGCAGTACTTC. The encoded protein is CASSIQGSGQYF.

This CDR3 reads CSARVQGSSGANVLTF. DNA of the CDR3: TGCAGTGCTAGAGTTCAGGGGTCTTCTGGGGCCAACGTCCTGACTTTC. The rearrangement joins TRBV20-1 to TRBJ2-6; D might be TRBD1 (6 bases). Deletions cut 1 base from V and 1 base from J, with 11 bases between. Per the germline V gene, CDR1 is DFQATT and CDR2 is SNEGSKA (reference sequence). The CDR3 has 16 residues.

This clonotype was counted between two and nine times. Here the CDR3 DNA reads TGCAGTGCTAGAGAAAACAGGGGGCTGAGCGGGAGAACCGAGACCCAGTACTTC. Protein product: CSARENRGLSGRTETQYF. The V and J genes are TRBV20-1 and TRBJ2-5, with D possibly TRBD1 on 9 matching bases. This CDR3 spans 18 amino acids. Trimming stripped 0 bases from V and 5 bases from J, with 25 bases between. Germline CDR1 DFQATT, CDR2 SNEGSKA (reference sequence).

The chain links TRBV15 to TRBJ1-2, with 7 bases fitting TRBD1. Germline V gene sequence: CDR1 LNHNV, CDR2 YYDKDF (reference sequence). J gave up 3 bases and V 3 bases, and 4 bases lay outside the gene matches. CDR3 length: 14 amino acids. The CDR3 DNA sequence: TGTGCCACCAGCAGCACAGGGGACTACTATGGCTACACCTTC. Amino acid sequence: CATSSTGDYYGYTF. The full variable domain, rest sourced from reference TRBV15 and TRBJ1-2, is DAMVIQNPRYQVTQFGKPVTLSCSQTLNHNVMYWYQQKSSQAPKLLFHYYDKDFNNEADTPDNFQSRRPNTSFCFLDIRSPGLGDTAMYLCATSSTGDYYGYTFGSGTRLTVV.

The chain couples TRBV7-2 to TRBJ2-1; D remains ambiguous. Germline V gene sequence: CDR1 SGHTA, CDR2 FQGNSA. The CDR3 totals 17 residues. Between the trimmed V and J ends, which lost 3 bases and 0 bases, there was a span of 15 bases. In nucleotides, the CDR3 is TGTGCCAGCAGCTTGATTCGCAGCTTGAGCTCCTACAATGAGCAGTTCTTC. Its protein is CASSLIRSLSSYNEQFF.

The chain is built from TRBV15 and TRBJ1-1; D uncertain. Germline V gives CDR1 LNHNV, CDR2 YYDKDF (reference sequence). The CDR3 extends over 14 amino acids. V lost 3 bases and J 5 bases, leaving 13 bases between the germline ends. CDR3 in amino acids: CATSSAQMWTEAFF. The CDR3 bases are TGTGCCACCAGCAGTGCACAGATGTGGACTGAAGCTTTCTTT.

This clonotype appeared a few times. The CDR3: CASSLSFSYNEQFF. CDR3 bases: TGTGCCAGCAGTTTATCGTTCTCCTACAATGAGCAGTTCTTC. The chain employs TRBV27 and TRBJ2-1; D gene ambiguous. Between the trimmed V and J ends, which lost 0 bases and 0 bases, there was a span of 3 bases. CDR1 and CDR2 (germline): MNHEY, SMNVEV (reference sequence). This CDR3 is built from 14 residues.

V is TRBV6-1 and J is TRBJ1-5, with 9 bases fitting TRBD1. Germline V gives CDR1 MNHNS, CDR2 SASEGT. This CDR3 has 15 amino acids. V lost 4 bases, J lost 3 bases, and 4 bases stayed unmatched. CDR3 bases: TGTGCCAGCAGTGCAGACAGGGGGTACAATCAGCCCCAGCATTTT. It is translated as CASSADRGYNQPQHF.

The table lists this clonotype with a few counts. The J gene is TRBJ1-2, the V gene TRBV7-2, with D maybe TRBD1 (5 bases). Germline CDR1 and CDR2: SGHTA and FQGNSA. Trimming took off 0 bases at V and 8 bases at J, with 16 bases between the two ends. The CDR3 has 15 residues. CDR3 sequence reads: CASSLAPTGGYGYTF. DNA of the CDR3: TGTGCCAGCAGCTTAGCTCCTACGGGGGGGTACGGCTACACCTTC. The full variable domain, rest sourced from reference TRBV7-2 and TRBJ1-2, is GAGVSQSPSNKVTEKGKDVELRCDPISGHTALYWYRQSLGQGLEFLIYFQGNSAPDKSGLPSDRFSAERTGGSVSTLTIQRTQQEDSAVYLCASSLAPTGGYGYTFGSGTRLTVV.

The count of this clonotype is one. The V and J genes are TRBV28 and TRBJ2-5; 13 positions match TRBD2. Germline V gives CDR1 MDHEN, CDR2 SYDVKM. The CDR3 is made up of 18 amino acids. V dropped 5 bases and J dropped 4; count of bases not matched to a gene: 13. The CDR3, as DNA: TGTGCCAGCAGTGACGACAAGCTTCGGACTAGCGGGAGAGAGACCCAGTACTTC. Translation gives CASSDDKLRTSGRETQYF.

This chain joins TRBV18 and TRBJ1-1; weak D call: TRBD1 (6 bases). This CDR3 comprises 16 residues. V lost 4 bases to trimming and J lost 1 base, with 16 bases between them. Germline V CDR1 and CDR2: KGHSH, LQKENI. DNA for the CDR3: TGTGCCAGCTCACGCCGGGACACCGCTTCGAACACTGAAGCTTTCTTT. Its translation: CASSRRDTASNTEAFF.

This clonotype was picked up a small number of times. The chain recombines TRBV10-3 with TRBJ2-5; D may be TRBD1 (7 bases). This CDR3 region has 16 residues. V lost 2 bases and J 9 bases, leaving 22 bases between the germline ends. The germline gives CDR1 ENHRY, CDR2 SYGVKD. DNA of the CDR3: TGTGCCATCAGTGAGCCCCCCGGGGGACAGCGAACGTCCCAGTACTTC. Protein product: CAISEPPGGQRTSQYF.

The rearrangement links TRBV6-2 or TRBV6-3 to TRBJ2-1; 7 positions agree with TRBD1. Looked up from germline, CDR1 is MNHEY and CDR2 is SVGEGT. V trimming: 0 bases; J trimming: 4 bases; junction bases outside the gene matches: 0. The CDR3 sequence is 14 residues long. The CDR3 nucleotides are TGTGCCAGCAGTTACTCGACAGGGTACAATGAGCAGTTCTTC. It codes for CASSYSTGYNEQFF.

This clonotype appeared a few times. This sequence joins TRBV12-3 or TRBV12-4 and TRBJ1-1; D gene unclear. The CDR3 length is 13 residues. The V end was cut by 8 bases, the J end by 3 bases, with 13 bases between. The DNA of the CDR3 is TGTGCCAGCTGTTGGGTTGGGGACACTGAAGCTTTCTTT. This translates into CASCWVGDTEAFF.

This clonotype was seen many times. The chain links TRBV12-3 or TRBV12-4 to TRBJ2-7; 12 bases align to TRBD2. Losses at the gene ends were 5 bases for V and 1 base for J; bases not matched to a gene: 18. This CDR3 region has 20 residues. The CDR3: CASSHTRPGLAGGKSYEQYF. The CDR3 coding sequence is TGTGCCAGCAGTCATACCCGCCCGGGGCTAGCGGGGGGGAAATCCTACGAGCAGTACTTC.

The V call is TRBV12-3 or TRBV12-4, the J call TRBJ2-3; 14 nucleotides align to TRBD2. The CDR3 totals 16 residues. J gave up 3 bases and V 6 bases, and 5 bases lay outside the gene matches. The CDR3 DNA sequence: TGTGCCAGCAGAAGGACTAGCGGGAGGATGACAGATACGCAGTATTTT. As protein: CASRRTSGRMTDTQYF.

The V call is TRBV7-9, the J call TRBJ2-5, with D perhaps being TRBD1 or TRBD2 (6 bases each). The CDR3 contains 13 residues. The V end lost 3 bases, the J end lost 9 bases, and 14 bases lay between the germline ends. CDR1 is SEHNR, CDR2 FQNEAQ, per germline (reference sequence). CDR3 DNA: TGTGCCAGCAGCTTGGAGGGGGGCGGGCCCCAGTACTTC. It yields the protein CASSLEGGGPQYF.

This clonotype showed up just a few times. The chain recombines TRBV5-1 with TRBJ2-7, with TRBD1 matching 10 bases. In germline, CDR1 is SGHRS, CDR2 YFSETQ. The CDR3 sequence is 14 residues long. The V and J ends lost 5 bases and 0 bases, in that order; junction bases with no gene match: 2. The CDR3 coding sequence is TGCGCCAGCAGGGACAGGGGGAACTCCTACGAGCAGTACTTC. This codes for CASRDRGNSYEQYF.

This chain links TRBV2 with TRBJ2-3; no firm D call. V was cut by 1 base and J by 1 base, with 12 bases left in between. The germline CDR1 and CDR2 sequences are SNHLY and FYNNEI. The CDR3 runs to 16 residues. CDR3 in amino acids: CASSEVVLPGTDTQYF. DNA for the CDR3: TGTGCCAGCAGTGAAGTGGTACTACCGGGCACAGATACGCAGTATTTT.